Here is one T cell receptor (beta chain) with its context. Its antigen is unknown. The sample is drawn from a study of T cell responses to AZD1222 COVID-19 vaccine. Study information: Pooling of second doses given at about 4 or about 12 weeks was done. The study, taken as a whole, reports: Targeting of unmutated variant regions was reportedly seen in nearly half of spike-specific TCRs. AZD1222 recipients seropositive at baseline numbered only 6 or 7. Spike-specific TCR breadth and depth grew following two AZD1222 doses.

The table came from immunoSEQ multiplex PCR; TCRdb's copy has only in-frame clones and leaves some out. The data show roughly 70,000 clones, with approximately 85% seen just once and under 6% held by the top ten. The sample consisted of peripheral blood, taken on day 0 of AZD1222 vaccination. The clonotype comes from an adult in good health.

This chain's CDR3 is CASSPRDTAGANVLTF. The CDR3 region has the DNA TGTGCCAGCTCACCACGGGATACCGCTGGGGCCAACGTCCTGACTTTC. The chain links TRBV18 to TRBJ2-6; D is unclear. The germline gives CDR1 KGHSH, CDR2 LQKENI. V was cut by 1 base and J by 2 bases, with 9 bases left in between. The CDR3 spans 16 residues.